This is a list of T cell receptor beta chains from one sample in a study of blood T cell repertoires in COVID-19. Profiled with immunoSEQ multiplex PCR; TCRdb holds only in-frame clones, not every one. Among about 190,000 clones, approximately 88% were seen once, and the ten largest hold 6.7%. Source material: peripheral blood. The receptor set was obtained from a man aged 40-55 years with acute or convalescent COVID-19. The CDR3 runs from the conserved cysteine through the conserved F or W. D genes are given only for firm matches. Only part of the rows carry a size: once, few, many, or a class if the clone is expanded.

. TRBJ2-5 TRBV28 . TGTGCCAGCAGCCTGACTGCTCAAGAGACCCAGTACTTC CASSLTAQETQYF
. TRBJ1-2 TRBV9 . TGTGCCAGCAGCCCGGACAGTCCCTATGGCTACACCTTC CASSPDSPYGYTF
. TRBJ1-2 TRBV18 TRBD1 TGTGCCAGCTCATCGTGGACAGGGGGCATGGGGGACTATGGCTACACCTTC CASSSWTGGMGDYGYTF
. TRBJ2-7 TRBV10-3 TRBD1 TGTGCCATCAGTGGGACAGGACTCTCCTACGAGCAGTACTTC CAISGTGLSYEQYF
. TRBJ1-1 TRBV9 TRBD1 TGTGCCAGCAGCCCCTGGCAGGGGGTTTCTGAAGCTTTCTTT CASSPWQGVSEAFF
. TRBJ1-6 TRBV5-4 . TGTGCCAGCAGTTCGGCGGGGGGGGGCTATAATTCACCCCTCCACTTT CASSSAGGGYNSPLHF
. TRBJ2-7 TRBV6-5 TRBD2 TGTGCCAGCTGCCTGAAGGGAGGGTACGAGCAGTACTTC CASCLKGGYEQYF
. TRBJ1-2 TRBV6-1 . TGTGCCAGCAGTGAAGCGGACAGCGGCTACACCTTC CASSEADSGYTF
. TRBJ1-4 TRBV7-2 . TGTGCCAGCAGCTTGTCCAGGTTTGGTGAAAAACTGTTTTTT CASSLSRFGEKLFF
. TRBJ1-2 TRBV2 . TGTGCCAGCAGTGAAGCCGGATGGCAAGTAAGGAGTAACTATGGCTACACCTTC CASSEAGWQVRSNYGYTF
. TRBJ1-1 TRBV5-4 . TGTGCCAGCAGCTTCGACATAAACACTGAAGCTTTCTTT CASSFDINTEAFF
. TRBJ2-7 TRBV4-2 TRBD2 TGTGCCAGCAGCCTCGGACTAGCGGGGGACTACGAGCAGTACTTC CASSLGLAGDYEQYF
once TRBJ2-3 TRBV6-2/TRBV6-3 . TGTGCCAGCAGTCCCGACAGAGCTAGCACAGATACGCAGTATTTT CASSPDRASTDTQYF
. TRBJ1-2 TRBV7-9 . TGTGCCAGCAGCTTTTGGGGGGATAACTATGGCTACACCTTC CASSFWGDNYGYTF
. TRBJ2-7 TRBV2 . TGTGCCAGCAAGGTCGGCGGGGCCGGCTACGAGCAGTACTTC CASKVGGAGYEQYF
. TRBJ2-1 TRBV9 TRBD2 TGTGCCAGCAGCATCGGACTAGCGGGGGGGAATGAGCAGTTCTTC CASSIGLAGGNEQFF
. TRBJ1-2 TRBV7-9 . TGTGCCAGCAGTGTGGGTGGGGGCCGGGGCTACACCTTC CASSVGGGRGYTF
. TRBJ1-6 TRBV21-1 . TGTGCCAGCAGCAGATGGACAGGGTATAATTCACCCCTCCACTTT CASSRWTGYNSPLHF
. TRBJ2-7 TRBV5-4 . TGTGCCAGCAGCTCTGGCGGGGCGGGGAACTCCTACGAGCAGTACTTC CASSSGGAGNSYEQYF
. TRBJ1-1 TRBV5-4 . TGTGCCAGCAGCGTCGACAGGAACACTGAAGCTTTCTTT CASSVDRNTEAFF
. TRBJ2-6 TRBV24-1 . TGTGCCACCCGGGGCTCTGGGGCCAACGTCCTGACTTTC CATRGSGANVLTF
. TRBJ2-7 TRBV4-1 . TGCGCCAGCAGCCAAAGGGATGAAAGAGGGTCCTACGAGCAGTACTTC CASSQRDERGSYEQYF
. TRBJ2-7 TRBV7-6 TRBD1 TGTGCCAGCAGCCCTGTGACAGGGATCCGTCACGAGCAGTACTTC CASSPVTGIRHEQYF
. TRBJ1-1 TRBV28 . TGTGCCAGCAGTTTATGGGGGGGGAACACTGAAGCTTTCTTT CASSLWGGNTEAFF
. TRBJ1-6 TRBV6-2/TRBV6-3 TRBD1 TGTGCCAGCAGCCCTACGACAGGGTGGGATTTGAGCTCACCCCTCCACTTT CASSPTTGWDLSSPLHF
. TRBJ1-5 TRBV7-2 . TGTGCCATTGGGGGGGCAGGCAATCAGCCCCAGCATTTT CAIGGAGNQPQHF
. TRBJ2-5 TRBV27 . TGTGCCAGCAGTTTATTTGGAGGGGGGGCCCGGGAGACCCAGTACTTC CASSLFGGGARETQYF
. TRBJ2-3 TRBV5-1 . TGCGCCAGCAGCTTGGCGAGTCAAGCCACAGATACGCAGTATTTT CASSLASQATDTQYF
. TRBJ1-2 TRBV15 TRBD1 TGTGCCACCAGCGCACACAGGGGTGGCTACACCTTC CATSAHRGGYTF
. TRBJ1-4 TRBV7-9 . TGTGCCAGCAGCTTACGCGACAGTTCAGGGGAAAAACTGTTTTTT CASSLRDSSGEKLFF
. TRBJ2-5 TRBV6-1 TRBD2 TGTGCCAGCAGTGAAGCGCAGGCTAGCGGAAAAGAGACCCAGTACTTC CASSEAQASGKETQYF
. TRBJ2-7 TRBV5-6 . TGTGCCAGCAGCTTGCAGGGAAGGGGCCTCTACGAGCAGTACTTC CASSLQGRGLYEQYF
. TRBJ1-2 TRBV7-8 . TGTGCCAGCAGCTTAATGTCTGGACAGATTAACTATGGCTACACCTTC CASSLMSGQINYGYTF
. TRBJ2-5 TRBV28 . TGTGCCAGCAGTTCCCAGGGCAGTACCTTCCAAGAGACCCAGTACTTC CASSSQGSTFQETQYF
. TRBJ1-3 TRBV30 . TGTGCCTGGGGTGTCATCGGAAACACCATATATTTT CAWGVIGNTIYF
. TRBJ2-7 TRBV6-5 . TGTGCCAGCAGTTTAACAAGGGGATACGAGCAGTACTTC CASSLTRGYEQYF
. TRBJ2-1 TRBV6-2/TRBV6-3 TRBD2 TGTGCCAGCAGTTCCGCCGGACTAGCGCTCAATGAGCAGTTCTTC CASSSAGLALNEQFF
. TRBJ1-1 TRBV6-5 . TGTGCCAGCAGTTACTTTGGCGGGGTGGGGACTGAAGCTTTCTTT CASSYFGGVGTEAFF
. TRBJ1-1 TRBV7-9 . TGTGCCAGCAGCCCCCGGTCGGCGGCGAACACTGAAGCTTTCTTT CASSPRSAANTEAFF
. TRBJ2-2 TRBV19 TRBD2 TGTGCCAGTACCTCTTTGGGACTAGACGACACCGGGGAGCTGTTTTTT CASTSLGLDDTGELFF
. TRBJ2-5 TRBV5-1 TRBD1 TGCGCCAGCACCAGGGGGTCCCAAGAGACCCAGTACTTC CASTRGSQETQYF
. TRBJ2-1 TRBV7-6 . TGTGCCAGCAGCTTAGAAGACAGAGCAAATGAGCAGTTCTTC CASSLEDRANEQFF
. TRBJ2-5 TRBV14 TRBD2 TGTGCCAGCAGCCCTCGGAGACTAGCGGGGGGTCGAGAGACCCAGTACTTC CASSPRRLAGGRETQYF
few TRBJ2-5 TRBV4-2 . TGTGCCAGCAGCCAAGGCCAGGGGGAGACCCAGTACTTC CASSQGQGETQYF
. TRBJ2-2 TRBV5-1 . TGCGCCAGCAGCTCCAGGGTTGCCGGGGAGCTGTTTTTT CASSSRVAGELFF
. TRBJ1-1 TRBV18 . TGTGCCAGCTCACAGCTTCCCGGGACAACCGCTGAAGCTTTCTTT CASSQLPGTTAEAFF
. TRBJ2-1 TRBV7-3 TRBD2 TGTGCCAGCAGCCCTTACTTAACTAGCGGGGGGCACAATGAGCAGTTCTTC CASSPYLTSGGHNEQFF
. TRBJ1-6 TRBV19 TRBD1 TGTGCCAGTAGTATCACAGGGGGCGATTCACCCCTCCACTTT CASSITGGDSPLHF
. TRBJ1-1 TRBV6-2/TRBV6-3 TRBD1 TGTGCCAGCAGTTACTTGAGGGGGCGACCCACTGACACTGAAGCTTTCTTT CASSYLRGRPTDTEAFF
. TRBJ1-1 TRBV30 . TGTGCCTGGAGTGTACGGCACGGGGGCACTGAAGCTTTCTTT CAWSVRHGGTEAFF
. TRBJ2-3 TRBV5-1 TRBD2 TGCGCCAGCAGCTCGGGACTCGCGGGGGGGCGGGTGGACACAGATACGCAGTATTTT CASSSGLAGGRVDTDTQYF
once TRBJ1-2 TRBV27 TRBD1 TGTGCCAGCAGTACGTCTCAGGGGGCCTATGGCTACACCTTC CASSTSQGAYGYTF
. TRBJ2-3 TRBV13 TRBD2 TGTGCCAGCACAATCTTGGCGGGGGCAGATACGCAGTATTTT CASTILAGADTQYF
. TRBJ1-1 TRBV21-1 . TGTGCCAGCAGCAGACAGGGCATGAACACTGAAGCTTTCTTT CASSRQGMNTEAFF
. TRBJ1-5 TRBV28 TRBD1 TGTGCCAGCAGCCCTACCTCCGGGACAGGGACCCAGCCCCAGCATTTT CASSPTSGTGTQPQHF
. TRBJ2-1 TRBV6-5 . TGTGCCAGCGGGGGGATTAGCTCCTACAATGAGCAGTTCTTC CASGGISSYNEQFF
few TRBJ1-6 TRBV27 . TGTGCCAGCAGTTTATCAGAGGTGACGAGGGATTCACCCCTCCACTTT CASSLSEVTRDSPLHF
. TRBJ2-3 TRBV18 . TGTGCCAGCGCGGGACAGAGTAGTAGGGATACGCAGTATTTT CASAGQSSRDTQYF